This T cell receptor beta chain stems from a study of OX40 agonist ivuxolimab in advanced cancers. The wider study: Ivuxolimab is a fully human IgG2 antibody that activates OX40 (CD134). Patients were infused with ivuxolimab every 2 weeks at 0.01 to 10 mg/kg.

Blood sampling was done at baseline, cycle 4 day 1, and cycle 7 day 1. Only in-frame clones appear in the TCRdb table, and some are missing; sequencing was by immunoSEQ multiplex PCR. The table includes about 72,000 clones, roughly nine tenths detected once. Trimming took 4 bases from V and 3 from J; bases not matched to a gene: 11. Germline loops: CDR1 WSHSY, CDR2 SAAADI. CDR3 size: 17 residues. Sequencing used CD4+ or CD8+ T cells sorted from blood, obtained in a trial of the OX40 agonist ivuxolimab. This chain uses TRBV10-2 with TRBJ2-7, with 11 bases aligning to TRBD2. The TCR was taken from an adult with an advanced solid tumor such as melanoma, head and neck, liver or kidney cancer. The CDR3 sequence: CASSGGIPGLADYEQYF. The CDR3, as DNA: TGCGCCAGCAGTGGGGGGATCCCGGGACTAGCGGACTACGAGCAGTACTTC.